The present T cell receptor (beta chain) was sequenced within a study of human T cells and chemical hapten exposure. Time point described: patch test 2, 6 weeks after DPC sensitization. The sample's treatment: therapeutic diphenylcyclopropenone sensitization with weekly scalp DPC. One entry per CDR3 protein, called by TCRdb with MiXCR from the RACE reads. The data hold around 99,000 distinct CDR3 sequences, with roughly a tenth observed a single time. Germline CDR1 is DFQATT and CDR2 is SNEGSKA (reference sequence). V was pared by 1 base and J by 7 bases, with 21 bases of the junction left unmatched. There are 19 residues in the CDR3.

The TCR sequence derives from a woman in her thirties or forties with alopecia areata. Some clones in this sample may be carry-over from other donors' samples. The sample consisted of whole blood, taken in connection with sensitization to the hapten diphenylcyclopropenone (DPC). The rearrangement links TRBV20-1 to TRBJ2-3, with TRBD2 matching over 9 bases. Here the CDR3 DNA reads TGCAGTGCTAGAGCACCACTTAGCGGGGGCCCTGCCTTGTCGAATACGCAGTATTTT. Protein sequence: CSARAPLSGGPALSNTQYF.